This TCR beta chain stems from a study of T cell repertoires in cytomegalovirus infection. Study summary: Shared public TCR beta signatures pointed to both CMV infection and a matching HLA type.

This clonotype was seen many times. Its antigen is not known. The germline V gene has CDR1 SEHNR and CDR2 FQNEAQ (reference sequence). The germline V and J ends were trimmed by 5 bases and 3 bases, with 8 bases remaining between them. The CDR3 loop spans 12 amino acids. TCRdb independently ran MiXCR on the reads; one entry per CDR3 protein. The table shows roughly 640,000 distinct CDR3 sequences, with more than 20% occurring only once. Findings of the study overall: Adding up the frequency of public TCR beta families identified people who carried CMV plus the relevant HLA.

Sequencing was performed on CD8+ T cells from PBMCs. This receptor was taken from a human donor in good health (CMV status not recorded). Some clones in this sample may be carry-over from other donors' samples. J is TRBJ2-7 and V is TRBV7-9; unclear D gene. As DNA, the CDR3 is TGTGCCAGCAGCCTCCCGGGCTACGAGCAGTACGTC. Its protein is CASSLPGYEQYV.